This T cell receptor (beta chain) comes out of a study of vaccination and CD4 T cells after COVID-19. Turning to the study itself: Overlapping peptides covering the spike proteins of SARS-CoV-2, HCoV-NL63, HCoV-OC43 and HCoV-229E were added to stimulate cells.

Noted treatment: roughly 10-day PBMC culture with coronavirus spike peptide pools or control peptides (ViraFEST assay). In germline, CDR1 is SGHAT, CDR2 FQDESV (reference sequence). The CDR3 is 14 residues long. V lost 4 bases and J lost 2; bases outside the gene matches: 4. To note about this clonotype: Its specificity is unknown.

The Oncomine TCR Beta short-read assay was applied to DNA of cultured CD4+ T cells. TCRdb called the PCR reads again in MiXCR, with one record for every CDR3 protein. Of about 11,000 distinct CDR3 sequences listed, around 50% were seen once; the top ten hold more than 9.5%. V usage is TRBV11-1 and J usage is TRBJ2-5; 7 nucleotides agree with TRBD1. Source material: CD4+ T cells from blood, cultured in vitro. The origin of this receptor is a human donor who had recovered from COVID-19. CDR3 protein: CASSSTGQQETQYF. The CDR3 nucleotides are TGTGCCAGCAGCTCTACGGGACAGCAAGAGACCCAGTACTTC. The variable domain in full, completed from reference TRBV11-1 and TRBJ2-5, reads EAEVAQSPRYKITEKSQAVAFWCDPISGHATLYWYRQILGQGPELLVQFQDESVVDDSQLPKDRFSAERLKGVDSTLKIQPAELGDSAMYLCASSSTGQQETQYFGPGTRLLVL.